This TCR beta chain was profiled in a study of blood T cell repertoires in COVID-19. Whole-study context: Samples of COVID-19 (acute and convalescent) were obtained from the United States, Italy and Spain. Sample material is recorded as cDNA or gDNA derived from T cells, B-cell-depleted T cells, or PBMCs.

The CDR3 is made up of 13 amino acids. The V end was cut by 5 bases, the J end by 3 bases, with 11 bases between. Germline lookup yields CDR1 LNHNV and CDR2 YYDKDF (reference sequence). In the source study's methods: Counts of nucleated cells, estimated from reference gene primer amplification, were obtained. The method was immunoSEQ multiplex PCR; TCRdb's version includes in-frame clones alone and lacks a portion of them. V and J calls and clone size are as listed in that table; D and trimming were resolved from the DNA. The repertoire holds some 97,000 clones, with about 83% as singletons. The TCR comes from a human donor in a cohort sampled during active COVID-19. The gene calls are TRBV15 and TRBJ2-7; tentatively, D is TRBD2 (6 bases). Specimen: peripheral blood. The CDR3 protein is CATSGNGGYEQYF. The CDR3 coding sequence is TGTGCCACCAGCGGTAACGGGGGCTACGAGCAGTACTTC.